The present entry profiles one TCR beta chain with its context. The time point was: persistent/refractory GD, antithyroid drugs over 5 years with positive TRAb. RNA from PBMCs was the source of the TCR library. The sample belongs to a study of regulatory T cells in long-lasting Graves disease. iRepertoire HTBI primers and Arm-PCR of CDR3 regions built TCR beta libraries. TCRdb fed the multiplex PCR reads into MiXCR, producing one record per CDR3 protein. Of a few hundred thousand distinct CDR3 sequences listed, around 20% are singletons. Per germline, CDR1 SGHRS and CDR2 YFSETQ. The V end lost 4 bases, the J end lost 5 bases, and 19 bases lay between the germline ends. This CDR3 region has 15 residues.

Material: peripheral blood mononuclear cells (PBMCs), obtained when the disease was refractory, from a patient treated with antithyroid drugs. The receptor was derived from a female donor with Graves disease. The chain recombines TRBV5-1 with TRBJ2-7; tentative D call: TRBD2 (5 bases). The CDR3 protein is CASSGIGERYHEQYF. The CDR3 bases are TGCGCCAGCAGCGGGATCGGGGAAAGGTACCACGAGCAGTACTTC.